This T cell receptor (beta chain) came from a study of lymphopenia after photon versus proton radiotherapy. Findings and limits, study-wide: Photon-treated patients lost naive T cells and TCR diversity; proton-treated stayed stable. Survival link was tested only in deceased patients; proton benefit remains a possibility.

V was pared by 4 bases and J by 2 bases, with 7 bases between. The length of the CDR3 is 13 residues. Germline loops: CDR1 SGHTA, CDR2 FQGNSA. The data were produced by immunoSEQ multiplex PCR, yet TCRdb's version contains in-frame clones alone and is incomplete. The repertoire holds 68,000 or so clones, with about nine tenths as singletons. Remarks on this clone: Antigen unknown.

The genes are TRBV7-2 and TRBJ2-3, with D maybe TRBD1 (6 bases). The input for sequencing was peripheral blood, taken from a patient treated with photon-based radiotherapy. The sequence came from a woman aged 70-85 years with pancreatic cancer. Here the CDR3 reads CASSWGHTDTQYF. The CDR3 region has the DNA TGTGCCAGCAGCTGGGGACACACAGATACGCAGTATTTT.